Listed below are T cell receptor beta chains from one sample, sequenced in a study of T cells in localized non-small cell lung cancer. Profiled with immunoSEQ multiplex PCR; TCRdb holds only in-frame clones, not every one. The sample has some 54,000 clones; roughly 75% are singletons. Sample: PBMCs, taken before any cancer treatment. Receptor source: a woman aged 35-75 years with stage II lung adenocarcinoma. CDR3s include the opening cysteine and the closing phenylalanine or tryptophan. The order of the fields is J gene, V gene, CDR3 protein.

>TRBJ1-5|TRBV5-1
CASSLAGGNQPQHF
>TRBJ1-2|TRBV18
CASSPREDFYGYTF
>TRBJ1-1|TRBV27
CASSTQGLNTEAFF
>TRBJ1-2|TRBV18
CASSPLDSYGYTF
>TRBJ1-2|TRBV7-2
CASSLVSVRDNYGYTF
>TRBJ1-6|TRBV5-6
CASSLAGTGDNSPLHF
>TRBJ2-7|TRBV7-2
CASSLQGGSYEQYF
>TRBJ1-4|TRBV7-2
CASSLGPGGVEKLFF
>TRBJ2-3|TRBV2
CASRGTGGVSGDTQYF
>TRBJ1-2|TRBV6-5
CASNKPGQAYGYTF
>TRBJ2-5|TRBV7-2
CASSLMASLGVETQYF
>TRBJ2-2|TRBV28
CASSLATGELFF
>TRBJ1-3|TRBV9
CASSVATGVGNTIYF
>TRBJ1-1|TRBV28
CASSLQGGREVAFF
>TRBJ2-1|TRBV5-5
CASSLGAGFYNEQFF
>TRBJ2-7|TRBV7-2
CASSLPSGQGVHEQYF
>TRBJ1-2|TRBV7-9
CASSFGGAVDGYTF
>TRBJ2-4|TRBV19
CASSIPQGRAKNIQYF
>TRBJ2-7|TRBV6-6
CASRSGGVTYEQYF
>TRBJ1-1|TRBV28
CASRGDPEAFF
>TRBJ1-2|TRBV5-4
CASSLSSGKTGWNSGYTF
>TRBJ1-4|TRBV28
CASSVLQGSNEKLFF
>TRBJ2-2|TRBV15
CATSNTGAGELFF
>TRBJ1-4|TRBV28
CASRTGTDREKLFF
>TRBJ2-7|TRBV5-1
CASSLGREYEQYF
>TRBJ2-3|TRBV4-3
CASSQAPISSSTDTQYF
>TRBJ2-1|TRBV5-1
CASSLVAGGTTEQFF
>TRBJ1-5|TRBV7-9
CASGPGGTREPQHF
>TRBJ2-3|TRBV28
CATRWASGGDAQYF
>TRBJ1-5|TRBV18
CASSPADQPQHF
>TRBJ1-5|TRBV7-2
CASSLGRNNQPQHF
>TRBJ2-3|TRBV27
CASSLGTSGGATDTQYF
>TRBJ1-5|TRBV19
CASTLGSSANQPQHF
>TRBJ1-5|TRBV2
CASSVKGGEQPQHF
>TRBJ1-2|TRBV7-8
CASSRAGQGPYGYTF
>TRBJ2-1|TRBV5-8
CASRRLDNEQFF
>TRBJ2-7|TRBV18
CASSDTGTGLSYEQYF
>TRBJ1-4|TRBV6-1
CASSESRVKLFF
>TRBJ2-5|TRBV25-1
CASSETGEAETQYF
>TRBJ2-5|TRBV7-9
CASTTNLEETQYF
>TRBJ1-1|TRBV7-9
CASSSRTGNTEAFF
>TRBJ1-5|TRBV18
CASSADTAQHF
>TRBJ1-2|TRBV5-1
CASSRDVLAYTF
>TRBJ1-4|TRBV9
CASSVTGAGEKLFF
>TRBJ2-4|TRBV2
CASSDTGGENIQYF
>TRBJ1-1|TRBV28
CASRLSSGYTEAFF
>TRBJ1-1|TRBV6-6
CATTWGALQEAFF
>TRBJ2-3|TRBV4-3
CASSQDHGGGASTDTQYF
>TRBJ2-1|TRBV9
CASSVDSGVGNEQFF
>TRBJ1-2|TRBV10-3
CAISVGQDYYGYTF
>TRBJ2-6|TRBV6-4
CASSYRPGHSGANVLTF
>TRBJ2-1|TRBV7-2
CASSLASYSYNEQFF
>TRBJ2-5|TRBV2
CASSQAGGLKTQYF
>TRBJ2-5|TRBV14
CASSPAGASAETQYF
>TRBJ1-1|TRBV7-9
CASSASPQGLNTEAFF
>TRBJ2-1|TRBV5-1
CASSLVPTGALNEQFF
>TRBJ2-1|TRBV28
CASSLPGEHSYNEQFF
>TRBJ2-7|TRBV2
CASRGGGEEYEQYF